These T cell receptor beta chains were read from a single sample in a study of blood T cell repertoires in COVID-19. The method was immunoSEQ multiplex PCR; TCRdb's version includes in-frame clones alone and lacks a portion of them. Among some 150,000 clones listed, 80% to 90% were seen once. The sample consisted of peripheral blood. These receptors were taken from a woman aged 55-70 years who had recovered from COVID-19. The conserved cysteine and the conserved F or W are not part of the CDR3 here.

V gene: TRBV7-9
CDR3 protein: ASSLASGPVETQY

V gene: TRBV12-3/TRBV12-4
CDR3 protein: ASSLRQDYEQY

V gene: TRBV5-4
CDR3 protein: ASSGYPSGRQGMGNTIY

V gene: TRBV19
CDR3 protein: ASSTRDSRANYGYT

V gene: TRBV28
CDR3 protein: ASSLWRENTEAF

V gene: TRBV19
CDR3 protein: ASAGTGNQPQH

V gene: TRBV3-1/TRBV3-2
CDR3 protein: ASSLRLAAYNEQF

V gene: TRBV2
CDR3 protein: ASIPGWDQPQH

V gene: TRBV27
CDR3 protein: ASSNYGSSYNEQF

V gene: TRBV2
CDR3 protein: ASNGQGMRSDKSPLH

V gene: TRBV18
CDR3 protein: ASSPFGGGVPDTQY

V gene: TRBV5-1
CDR3 protein: ASSLEGLAQQY

V gene: TRBV4-3
CDR3 protein: ASSQEVVNYGYQETQY

V gene: TRBV3-1/TRBV3-2
CDR3 protein: ASSQRTDTQY

V gene: TRBV7-9
CDR3 protein: ASTIIYLEDGATNEKLF

V gene: TRBV7-9
CDR3 protein: ASSWIGKTGPQH

V gene: TRBV4-1
CDR3 protein: ASSQSQTGELF

V gene: TRBV5-1
CDR3 protein: ASSPGTSGIGELF

V gene: TRBV4-1
CDR3 protein: ASSQPGGRMNTEAF

V gene: TRBV4-2
CDR3 protein: ASSQERAGGLYEQY

V gene: TRBV3-1/TRBV3-2
CDR3 protein: ASSRARGFQETQY

V gene: TRBV29-1
CDR3 protein: SVQNNYGYT

V gene: TRBV2
CDR3 protein: ASSESRVNEKLF

V gene: TRBV28
CDR3 protein: ASSLAGGLSSTDTQY

V gene: TRBV29-1
CDR3 protein: SAATPRSYEQY

V gene: TRBV7-9
CDR3 protein: ASSSGTSYEQY

V gene: TRBV18
CDR3 protein: ASSPSQYSNYGYT

V gene: TRBV29-1
CDR3 protein: SVEGTGGSNTEAF

V gene: TRBV6-2/TRBV6-3
CDR3 protein: ASSSPGLSYEQY

V gene: TRBV7-9
CDR3 protein: ASSSTSGGALTSEQY

V gene: TRBV28
CDR3 protein: ASPGEGGKVEQY

V gene: TRBV24-1
CDR3 protein: ATSETGSGDEKLF

V gene: TRBV5-7
CDR3 protein: ASSLGDSALGNTIY

V gene: TRBV4-2
CDR3 protein: ASTQETGRSTEAF

V gene: TRBV5-1
CDR3 protein: ASSGSQGGGTYNEQF

V gene: TRBV7-8
CDR3 protein: ASRPRVSGNTIY

V gene: TRBV3-1/TRBV3-2
CDR3 protein: ASSWFGTAHTGELF

V gene: TRBV19
CDR3 protein: ASRTGINNSPLH

V gene: TRBV18
CDR3 protein: ASSPRIEIIGADGQETQY

V gene: TRBV7-8
CDR3 protein: ASSLRTTNNEQF

V gene: TRBV7-3
CDR3 protein: ASSSVGGGAPDTQY

V gene: TRBV10-3
CDR3 protein: AISENSGGPGELF

V gene: TRBV6-5
CDR3 protein: ASNQHGQNTEAF

V gene: TRBV5-6
CDR3 protein: ASSLLTSRSSPLH

V gene: TRBV7-6
CDR3 protein: ASRNQGGGTEAF

V gene: TRBV11-3
CDR3 protein: ASSLGQLDTQY

V gene: TRBV28
CDR3 protein: ASSSGLAGGGRAQY

V gene: TRBV7-2
CDR3 protein: AGTANTGELF

V gene: TRBV5-1
CDR3 protein: ASSLGQGTGLDTQY

V gene: TRBV19
CDR3 protein: ASSSWSGGEQY